This passage covers 15 T cell receptor beta chains from one sample sequenced in a study of cytomegalovirus exposure and HLA in healthy donors. PCR amplification relied on 60 Vbeta primers (plus 13 Jbeta primers). Assay: immunoSEQ multiplex PCR; the TCRdb copy retains only in-frame clones and omits some. The sample shows more than 110,000 clones, about four fifths of them seen only once. The sample comprised PBMCs. Source of these receptors: a man aged 35 to 55 in good health and CMV-seropositive.

The chain employs TRBV11-2 and TRBJ2-3, with 9 bases aligning to TRBD2. Germline V CDR1 and CDR2: SGHAT, FQNNGV. The CDR3 totals 14 residues. The junction had 3 bases not matched to a gene; V was cut back by 1 base and J by 7 bases. The CDR3 sequence is CASSLGGGAYTQYF. The CDR3 coding sequence is TGTGCCAGCAGCTTAGGCGGGGGGGCTTATACGCAGTATTTT. The entire variable domain, with the rest obtained from reference TRBV11-2 and TRBJ2-3, is as follows: EAGVAQSPRYKIIEKRQSVAFWCNPISGHATLYWYQQILGQGPKLLIQFQNNGVVDDSQLPKDRFSAERLKGVDSTLKIQPAKLEDSAVYLCASSLGGGAYTQYFGPGTRLTVL.

This clone has more than one count but fewer than ten. The chain employs TRBV29-1 and TRBJ2-7; TRBD1 matches 7 bases. V was clipped by 6 bases and J by 6 bases; unmatched bases: 8. CDR3 length equals 12 residues. CDR1 and CDR2 (germline): SQVTM, ANQGSEA. The CDR3 sequence: CSVGPGQSEQYF. In DNA form, the CDR3 reads TGCAGCGTCGGCCCGGGACAGAGCGAGCAGTACTTC.

The CDR3 spells CASSVGLAQYNEQFF. The CDR3 DNA reads TGTGCCAGCAGCGTAGGTCTAGCGCAATACAATGAGCAGTTCTTC. The chain employs TRBV9 and TRBJ2-1; maybe TRBD2 (6 bases). V gave up 0 bases and J gave up 4 bases, with 11 bases separating them. CDR3 length equals 15 residues. Germline V gene lookup returns CDR1 SGDLS and CDR2 YYNGEE.

The chain links TRBV23-1 to TRBJ2-7, with 9 bases matching TRBD1. TRBV23-1 is marked as an open reading frame, function uncertain. The CDR3 length is 16 residues. V lost 3 bases and J lost 0; bases outside the gene matches: 6. CDR3: CASSQQPGQGSYEQYF. CDR3 in DNA: TGCGCCAGCAGTCAGCAACCGGGACAGGGCTCCTACGAGCAGTACTTC.

The V call is TRBV18, the J call TRBJ2-2; D unresolved. V was pared by 5 bases and J by 3 bases, with 7 bases between. Germline CDR1 KGHSH, CDR2 LQKENI. The CDR3 extends over 13 amino acids. CDR3 residues: CASSTADTGELFF. The CDR3 bases are TGTGCCAGCTCAACGGCGGACACCGGGGAGCTGTTTTTT.

The chain uses TRBV27 and TRBJ1-5; D is ambiguous. The V end lost 2 bases, the J end lost 7 bases, and 15 bases lay between the germline ends. In germline, CDR1 is MNHEY, CDR2 SMNVEV (reference sequence). The CDR3 is made up of 15 amino acids. CDR3: CASSLQPAFGQPQHF. In nucleotides, the CDR3 is TGTGCCAGCAGTTTACAACCGGCGTTCGGGCAGCCCCAGCATTTT.

This clone was recorded a few times. The rearrangement links TRBV10-3 to TRBJ2-1, with 8 bases identical to TRBD1. The J segment lost 8 bases and the V segment lost 6 bases, leaving 9 bases of the junction unmatched. Germline CDR1 reads ENHRY; CDR2 reads SYGVKD. The CDR3 length is 14 residues. The CDR3 DNA is TGTGCCATCAGCAAGGACAGGGCAAGGGATGAGCAGTTCTTC. It yields the protein CAISKDRARDEQFF.

This rearrangement joins TRBV5-1 to TRBJ1-1; 7 nucleotides match TRBD1. The CDR3 loop spans 12 amino acids. J gave up 7 bases and V 0 bases, and 0 bases lay outside the gene matches. Germline CDR1 is SGHRS and CDR2 is YFSETQ. The CDR3 protein is CASSLDRGEAFF. The CDR3 nucleotides read TGCGCCAGCAGCTTGGACAGGGGTGAAGCTTTCTTT. Variable domain in full (rest from reference TRBV5-1 and TRBJ1-1): KAGVTQTPRYLIKTRGQQVTLSCSPISGHRSVSWYQQTPGQGLQFLFEYFSETQRNKGNFPGRFSGRQFSNSRSEMNVSTLELGDSALYLCASSLDRGEAFFGQGTRLTVV.

The chain employs TRBV7-7 and TRBJ2-5, with 10 bases lining up with TRBD1. The V gene end was trimmed by 4 bases and the J gene end by 5 bases; junction bases not matched to a gene: 10. Germline CDR1 and CDR2: SSHAT and FNYEAQ (reference sequence). The CDR3 length is 16 residues. For the CDR3, the DNA is TGTGCCAGCAGCTGGTCTAGGACAGGGGGGTCGGAGACCCAGTACTTC. Encoded protein: CASSWSRTGGSETQYF.

The genes are TRBV5-6 and TRBJ2-7; weak D call: TRBD2 (5 bases). Germline V gene data show CDR1 as SGHDT and CDR2 as YYEEEE. The V gene lost 0 bases and the J gene lost 4 bases, with 11 bases spanning the gap. This CDR3 has 14 amino acids. The DNA for the CDR3 is TGTGCCAGCAGCTTGGTGGGCAGGAGGTACGAGCAGTACTTC. Its protein product is CASSLVGRRYEQYF.

The V gene is TRBV6-1, the J gene TRBJ1-1, with a possible D match to TRBD1 (6 bases). V was cut by 6 bases and J by 0 bases, with 14 bases left in between. The CDR3 sequence is 15 residues long. CDR1 and CDR2 (germline): MNHNS, SASEGT. Here the CDR3 reads CASRKPGGMNTEAFF. The CDR3 coding sequence is TGTGCCAGCAGAAAGCCTGGGGGCATGAACACTGAAGCTTTCTTT.

V is TRBV5-5 and J is TRBJ1-1; D not certain. Trimming left V 4 bases short and J 5 bases short, with 18 bases between. The CDR3 consists of 15 residues. Germline V CDR1 and CDR2: SGHKS, YYEKEE (reference sequence). CDR3: CASSPDGRGRTEAFF. The DNA for the CDR3 is TGTGCCAGCAGCCCGGACGGTCGGGGAAGAACTGAAGCTTTCTTT.

The V call is TRBV9, the J call TRBJ2-1; 8 bases match TRBD2. This CDR3 region has 12 residues. CDR1 SGDLS and CDR2 YYNGEE come from the germline V gene. V trimming: 0 bases; J trimming: 12 bases; junction bases outside the gene matches: 2. DNA for the CDR3: TGTGCCAGCAGCGTAGTCGGGGGGGGGCAGTTCTTC. Its protein product is CASSVVGGGQFF.

The V and J genes are TRBV27 and TRBJ2-1; 11 nucleotides line up with TRBD2. The CDR3 spans 16 residues. Trimming removed 6 bases from V and 0 bases from J; junction bases left unmatched: 4. Looked up from germline, CDR1 is MNHEY and CDR2 is SMNVEV (reference sequence). The CDR3 loop is CASSLGTSGSYNEQFF. CDR3 nucleotides: TGTGCCAGCAGCCTAGGGACTAGCGGCTCCTACAATGAGCAGTTCTTC.

The gene calls are TRBV2 and TRBJ1-2; 9 bases map to TRBD1. The CDR3 totals 13 residues. The germline gives CDR1 SNHLY, CDR2 FYNNEI. J lost 8 bases, V lost 6 bases, and 7 bases had no gene match. The CDR3 protein is CASSFTGGLGYTF. Here the CDR3 DNA reads TGTGCCAGCAGCTTTACAGGGGGCCTGGGCTACACCTTC.